Below, 16 T cell receptor beta chains from the same sample are listed, as sequenced in a study of blood T cell repertoires in COVID-19. The method was immunoSEQ multiplex PCR; TCRdb's version includes in-frame clones alone and lacks a portion of them. The sample contains 120,000 or so clones, 88% of which appear only once. Sequencing input: peripheral blood. The receptors derive from a human donor in a cohort sampled during active COVID-19.

The chain combines TRBV2 with TRBJ2-7, with 9 positions matching TRBD1. Germline V CDR1 and CDR2: SNHLY, FYNNEI. Losses at the gene ends were 4 bases for V and 7 bases for J; bases not matched to a gene: 5. This CDR3 comprises 13 residues. As DNA, the CDR3 is TGTGCCAGCAGTGTACAGGGGGCGGGGGAGCAGTACTTC. Translated: CASSVQGAGEQYF. The full variable domain, in which reference TRBV2 and TRBJ2-7 provide the parts outside the CDR3, is EPEVTQTPSHQVTQMGQEVILRCVPISNHLYFYWYRQILGQKVEFLVSFYNNEISEKSEIFDDQFSVERPDGSNFTLKIRSTKLEDSAMYFCASSVQGAGEQYFGPGTRLTVT.

The gene calls are TRBV2 and TRBJ2-2; 8 bases agree with TRBD2. The CDR3 length is 15 residues. Trimming at V came to 6 bases and at J to 6 bases, leaving 9 bases not matched to a gene. Germline V gene sequence: CDR1 SNHLY, CDR2 FYNNEI. CDR3 coding DNA: TGTGCCAGCAGCTCCTGGCGGGGGGCCGCCGGGGAGCTGTTTTTT. This codes for CASSSWRGAAGELFF.

V usage is TRBV5-8 and J usage is TRBJ2-7, with TRBD2 matching over 7 bases. The CDR3 has 13 residues. Germline values: CDR1 SGHTS, CDR2 YDEGEE. Trimming took 4 bases from V and 4 from J; bases not matched to a gene: 5. The CDR3 nucleotides are TGTGCCAGCAGCCTAAGGGAGGGGTACGAGCAGTACTTC. Its protein is CASSLREGYEQYF.

The V gene is TRBV5-1, the J gene TRBJ2-5; the match to TRBD2 covers 12 bases. Looked up from germline, CDR1 is SGHRS and CDR2 is YFSETQ. The CDR3 is 15 residues long. Unmatched junction bases numbered 6, after V lost 4 bases and J lost 5 bases. Here the CDR3 reads CASSQAGTSGETQYF. For the CDR3, the DNA is TGCGCCAGCAGCCAAGCCGGGACTAGCGGGGAGACCCAGTACTTC.

CDR3: CASSLELIAASYNEQFF. The CDR3 DNA reads as TGTGCCAGCAGCTTAGAGCTAATAGCGGCCTCCTACAATGAGCAGTTCTTC. The rearrangement links TRBV7-2 to TRBJ2-1; tentative D call: TRBD2 (6 bases). The germline V gene has CDR1 SGHTA and CDR2 FQGNSA. With 1 base removed from V and 0 bases from J, the gap between germline ends came to 13 bases. The CDR3 runs to 17 residues. The full variable domain, completed using reference TRBV7-2 and TRBJ2-1, is GAGVSQSPSNKVTEKGKDVELRCDPISGHTALYWYRQSLGQGLEFLIYFQGNSAPDKSGLPSDRFSAERTGGSVSTLTIQRTQQEDSAVYLCASSLELIAASYNEQFFGPGTRLTVL.

This chain connects TRBV2 to TRBJ1-2; 7 nucleotides line up with TRBD1. The CDR3 has 11 amino acids. Per the germline V gene, CDR1 is SNHLY and CDR2 is FYNNEI. Trimming removed 6 bases from V and 6 bases from J; junction bases left unmatched: 1. DNA for the CDR3: TGTGCCAGCAGGGGGACAGATGGCTACACCTTC. Encoded protein: CASRGTDGYTF.

This chain uses TRBV3-1 (or the pseudogene TRBV3-2) with TRBJ2-7; 10 bases line up with TRBD2. The CDR3 is 17 amino acids. Per the germline V gene, CDR1 is LGHDT and CDR2 is YNNKEL (reference sequence). The V segment lost 1 base and the J segment 0 bases; nucleotides outside the gene matches: 6. The CDR3, as DNA: TGTGCCAGCAGCCAAGTACTAGCGGGGCCTAGCTCCTACGAGCAGTACTTC. Its translation: CASSQVLAGPSSYEQYF.

This sequence joins TRBV7-8 and TRBJ1-5, with TRBD1 as a possible D gene (6 bases). CDR3 length equals 15 residues. V shed 0 bases and J shed 4 bases, with 10 bases lying between them. In germline, CDR1 is SGHVS, CDR2 FQNEAQ. The CDR3, as DNA: TGTGCCAGCAGCTTAGCGGGGCAGGGGAATCAGCCCCAGCATTTT. Encoded protein: CASSLAGQGNQPQHF.

The chain combines TRBV7-9 with TRBJ1-5; D is perhaps TRBD1 (5 bases). The CDR3 contains 14 residues. The germline V gene has CDR1 SEHNR and CDR2 FQNEAQ (reference sequence). V shed 5 bases and J shed 4 bases, with 12 bases lying between them. The CDR3 DNA follows: TGTGCCAGCAGCCGGGGCGGGGGGAATCAGCCCCAGCATTTT. Translation: CASSRGGGNQPQHF.

The rearrangement links TRBV2 to TRBJ1-4; D is possibly TRBD1 (6 bases). Trimming pared 8 bases from V and 4 bases from J, leaving 11 bases between. CDR3 length: 13 amino acids. Per the germline V gene, CDR1 is SNHLY and CDR2 is FYNNEI. Here the CDR3 reads CASEGEINEKLFF. In DNA form, the CDR3 reads TGTGCCAGCGAGGGGGAGATTAATGAAAAACTGTTTTTT.

This chain uses TRBV14 with TRBJ2-3; tentatively, D is TRBD1 (8 bases). V shed 3 bases and J shed 6 bases, with 19 bases lying between them. The CDR3 is made up of 16 amino acids. From germline, CDR1 is SGHDN and CDR2 FVKESK. CDR3 DNA sequence: TGTGCCAGCAGCCACCCCAGGACAGGGAGGGGGGATACGCAGTATTTT. This gives the protein CASSHPRTGRGDTQYF.

This sequence joins TRBV6-5 and TRBJ2-7, with D tentatively TRBD1 (6 bases). With 5 bases removed from V and 2 bases from J, the gap between germline ends came to 13 bases. Germline loops: CDR1 MNHEY, CDR2 SVGAGI. This CDR3 region has 14 residues. CDR3 DNA sequence: TGTGCCAGCAGTAGGACAGCCCTGACCTACGAGCAGTACTTC. This translates into CASSRTALTYEQYF.

The CDR3 is CASSRINEGEGYTF. In nucleotides, the CDR3 is TGTGCCAGCAGCCGAATTAACGAGGGGGAAGGCTACACCTTC. V and J are TRBV14 and TRBJ1-2; D might be TRBD1 (6 bases). CDR1 is SGHDN and CDR2 is FVKESK in the germline V gene. The CDR3 consists of 14 residues. Trimming took 4 bases from V and 8 from J, leaving 17 bases between them.

V usage is TRBV4-1 and J usage is TRBJ2-5, with a weak D call TRBD1 (5 bases). CDR3 length: 15 amino acids. Germline V gene data show CDR1 as MGHRA and CDR2 as YSYEKL. The V gene lost 1 base and the J gene lost 5 bases, with 14 bases spanning the gap. DNA for the CDR3: TGCGCCAGCAGCCAAGGGGGCAGACCATCTGAGACCCAGTACTTC. Protein product: CASSQGGRPSETQYF.

The chain has TRBV7-9 and TRBJ2-1, with 10 bases lining up with TRBD1. This CDR3 has 13 amino acids. Germline V lookup: CDR1 SEHNR, CDR2 FQNEAQ (reference sequence). The ends lost 4 bases at V and 7 bases at J; junction bases unmatched: 1. The CDR3 DNA sequence: TGTGCCAGCAGCTGGGGACAGGGGAATGAGCAGTTCTTC. As protein: CASSWGQGNEQFF.

The chain combines TRBV3-1 (or the pseudogene TRBV3-2) with TRBJ2-3; tentative D call: TRBD2 (6 bases). V was shortened by 2 bases and J by 6 bases, with 15 bases between the two germline ends. The CDR3 consists of 15 residues. The germline gives CDR1 LGHDT, CDR2 YNNKEL (reference sequence). The CDR3 spells CASSQRLPGVDTQYF. The CDR3, as DNA: TGTGCCAGCAGCCAACGACTACCGGGGGTGGATACGCAGTATTTT.